These 23 T cell receptor beta chains were sequenced from one sample in a study of blood T cell repertoires in COVID-19. The table came from immunoSEQ multiplex PCR; TCRdb's copy has only in-frame clones and leaves some out. The table shows 100,000 to 150,000 clones, with around four fifths occurring only once. Sequencing was done on a sample of peripheral blood. All receptors derive from a man in his sixties with acute or convalescent COVID-19.

This sequence joins TRBV2 and TRBJ1-4, with 7 bases fitting TRBD1. The junction had 7 bases not matched to a gene; V was cut back by 4 bases and J by 8 bases. The germline V gene encodes CDR1 SNHLY and CDR2 FYNNEI. The CDR3 has 14 residues. Here the CDR3 DNA reads TGTGCCAGCAGTGGACAGGGCTCCTGGGAAAAACTGTTTTTT. Encoded protein: CASSGQGSWEKLFF.

The chain recombines TRBV25-1 with TRBJ1-3, with D possibly being TRBD1 (6 bases). This CDR3 is 15 amino acids long. V dropped 1 base and J dropped 2 bases, with 9 bases sitting between them. Looked up from germline, CDR1 is MGHDK and CDR2 is SYGVNS. The CDR3 DNA is TGTGCCAGCAGTGAATGGACAGCGGCTGGAAACACCATATATTTT. Translation gives CASSEWTAAGNTIYF.

Written as DNA, the CDR3 is TGTGCCTGGAGTGAGGGGACAGGGGGAAACTATGGCTACACCTTC. Its translation is CAWSEGTGGNYGYTF. The chain has TRBV30 and TRBJ1-2, with 11 nucleotides matching TRBD1. The germline CDR1 and CDR2 sequences are GTSNPN and SVGIG (reference sequence). This CDR3 comprises 15 residues. The junction had 3 bases not matched to a gene; V was cut back by 1 base and J by 2 bases.

This chain uses TRBV7-2 with TRBJ2-3, with 8 bases lining up with TRBD2. V was pared by 8 bases and J by 5 bases, with 6 bases of the junction left unmatched. The CDR3 loop spans 13 amino acids. Germline loops: CDR1 SGHTA, CDR2 FQGNSA. The CDR3 sequence is CASERERVDTQYF. Written as DNA, the CDR3 is TGTGCCAGCGAGCGGGAGAGGGTAGATACGCAGTATTTT.

The rearrangement links TRBV19 to TRBJ2-3; weak D call: TRBD2 (6 bases). V was trimmed by 3 bases and J by 10 bases, leaving 17 bases between them. There are 14 residues in the CDR3. The germline CDR1 and CDR2 sequences are LNHDA and SQIVND (reference sequence). CDR3 sequence reads: CASSMVVGRISQYF. The CDR3 coding sequence is TGTGCCAGTAGTATGGTTGTCGGGAGAATTTCGCAGTATTTT.

This chain uses TRBV18 with TRBJ1-2, with 9 bases aligning to TRBD1. The CDR3 sequence is 15 residues long. In germline, CDR1 is KGHSH, CDR2 LQKENI. V shed 3 bases, J shed 4 bases, and the junction held 6 bases outside the gene matches. DNA for the CDR3: TGTGCCAGCTCACCCATACAGGGGGCTGCCTATGGCTACACCTTC. It encodes CASSPIQGAAYGYTF.

The genes are TRBV10-3 and TRBJ1-1; 8 bases are a match to TRBD1. With 6 bases clipped from V and 2 bases from J, the junction kept 8 bases outside the gene matches. Germline V gives CDR1 ENHRY, CDR2 SYGVKD. The CDR3 has 15 amino acids. CDR3 DNA sequence: TGTGCCATCAGGACCGGGACAGGAATTAACACTGAAGCTTTCTTT. Translating it yields CAIRTGTGINTEAFF.

This rearrangement joins TRBV7-6 to TRBJ2-1; 11 bases fit TRBD2. The V and J ends lost 7 bases and 4 bases, in that order; junction bases with no gene match: 6. The CDR3 loop spans 15 amino acids. The germline V gene encodes CDR1 SGHVS and CDR2 FNYEAQ. The CDR3 sequence: CASTSTSGEYNEQFF. Here the CDR3 DNA reads TGTGCCAGCACCTCGACTAGCGGGGAATACAATGAGCAGTTCTTC.

J is TRBJ1-6 and V is TRBV7-9; D unclear. This CDR3 is 13 amino acids long. Germline assignment: CDR1 SEHNR and CDR2 FQNEAQ (reference sequence). V lost 0 bases to trimming and J lost 8 bases, with 5 bases between them. The CDR3 protein is CASSLALYSPLHF. The CDR3 nucleotides are TGTGCCAGCAGCTTAGCCTTGTATTCACCCCTCCACTTT.

This chain links TRBV5-1 with TRBJ2-1; 11 bases match TRBD2. CDR3 size: 15 residues. The germline V gene encodes CDR1 SGHRS and CDR2 YFSETQ. J gave up 7 bases and V 2 bases, and 5 bases lay outside the gene matches. The CDR3 DNA sequence: TGCGCCAGCAGCTTACTAGCGGGAGCAGGTAATGAGCAGTTCTTC. Residues: CASSLLAGAGNEQFF.

The J gene is TRBJ1-4, the V gene TRBV24-1; D is unclear. Germline V CDR1 and CDR2: KGHDR, SFDVKD. The CDR3 has 13 residues. Trimming pared 2 bases from V and 8 bases from J, leaving 8 bases between. The CDR3 region has the DNA TGTGCCACCAGTGATTCCCACCTAGAAAAACTGTTTTTT. It specifies CATSDSHLEKLFF.

The chain recombines TRBV6-1 with TRBJ1-5; 10 nucleotides line up with TRBD1. The CDR3 extends over 16 amino acids. The J segment lost 1 base and the V segment lost 4 bases, leaving 4 bases of the junction unmatched. Germline CDR1 is MNHNS and CDR2 is SASEGT. DNA for the CDR3: TGTGCCAGCAGTGCCTGGGACAGGGGAAGCAATCAGCCCCAGCATTTT. This gives the protein CASSAWDRGSNQPQHF.

This clone appeared once. The CDR3 protein is CATSDTQREADETQYF. CDR3 in DNA: TGTGCCACCAGTGATACACAGCGGGAGGCCGATGAGACCCAGTACTTC. V usage is TRBV24-1 and J usage is TRBJ2-5; 9 bases line up with TRBD2. The V gene's germline CDR1 is KGHDR and CDR2 SFDVKD. This CDR3 is 16 amino acids long. The trim removed 3 bases at V and 5 bases at J, leaving 9 bases unmatched.

This chain connects TRBV4-1 to TRBJ1-1; D is possibly TRBD1 (6 bases). Trimming cost V 3 bases and J 9 bases, with 20 bases left between them. Germline loops: CDR1 MGHRA, CDR2 YSYEKL. The CDR3 is made up of 15 amino acids. The CDR3 DNA is TGCGCCAGCAGCCACCCCGGGGAGTGGGGGGGCAAAGCTTTCTTT. This codes for CASSHPGEWGGKAFF.

The chain combines TRBV25-1 with TRBJ1-2, with a possible D match to TRBD1 (5 bases). The V gene lost 0 bases and the J gene lost 7 bases, with 9 bases spanning the gap. Germline-derived CDR1 and CDR2 are MGHDK and SYGVNS. The CDR3 covers 13 residues. The CDR3 sequence is CASSEYGTVGYTF. CDR3 nucleotides: TGTGCCAGCAGTGAATACGGGACTGTTGGCTACACCTTC.

The chain has TRBV4-2 and TRBJ2-5; no clear D. This CDR3 has 13 residues. Trimming shortened V by 11 bases and J by 4 bases, and 17 bases separated the two germline ends. The germline gives CDR1 LGHNA, CDR2 YNFKEQ. This CDR3 reads CAHQRSSRETQYF. The CDR3 nucleotides read TGTGCCCATCAGCGATCCAGCAGAGAGACCCAGTACTTC.

The chain uses TRBV5-1 and TRBJ2-1, with unresolved D. Per the germline V gene, CDR1 is SGHRS and CDR2 is YFSETQ. The CDR3 length is 11 residues. The ends were cut back, 4 bases at V and 9 bases at J, with 8 bases in the middle. The CDR3: CASSPEVEQFF. The CDR3 region has the DNA TGCGCCAGCAGCCCCGAGGTTGAGCAGTTCTTC.

This chain links TRBV15 with TRBJ2-7; 8 bases line up with TRBD2. The CDR3 is 14 amino acids. Germline V gene lookup returns CDR1 LNHNV and CDR2 YYDKDF (reference sequence). V gave up 4 bases and J gave up 2 bases; unmatched junction bases: 4. CDR3 bases: TGTGCCACCAGCACCCCGGGACTAGCCTACGAGCAGTACTTC. The encoded protein is CATSTPGLAYEQYF.

In DNA form, the CDR3 reads TGTGCCAGCAGCTGGACGAGGGTCCGTTCGGGGTACAATGAGCAGTTCTTC. Its translation: CASSWTRVRSGYNEQFF. This rearrangement joins TRBV7-9 to TRBJ2-1; maybe TRBD2 (5 bases). CDR3 length: 17 residues. The germline gives CDR1 SEHNR, CDR2 FQNEAQ (reference sequence). V lost 4 bases and J 4 bases, leaving 20 bases between the germline ends. Full variable domain (outside the CDR3, taken from reference TRBV7-9 and TRBJ2-1): DTGVSQNPRHKITKRGQNVTFRCDPISEHNRLYWYRQTLGQGPEFLTYFQNEAQLEKSRLLSDRFSAERPKGSFSTLEIQRTEQGDSAMYLCASSWTRVRSGYNEQFFGPGTRLTVL.

The gene calls are TRBV6-5 and TRBJ2-2; 8 bases agree with TRBD2. Germline values: CDR1 MNHEY, CDR2 SVGAGI. V dropped 10 bases and J dropped 6; count of bases not matched to a gene: 13. This CDR3 has 15 amino acids. DNA of the CDR3: TGTGCCACTCCCGGGGGGGGGCACGGACCCGGGGAGCTGTTTTTT. Translation: CATPGGGHGPGELFF.

The genes are TRBV28 and TRBJ1-3; D is unresolved. The V end lost 4 bases, the J end lost 8 bases, and 9 bases lay between the germline ends. The germline gives CDR1 MDHEN, CDR2 SYDVKM. The CDR3 extends over 12 amino acids. The CDR3 loop reads CASSWSEYTIYF. The CDR3, as DNA: TGTGCCAGCAGTTGGAGTGAATACACCATATATTTT.

Only one count was recorded for this clone. The chain recombines TRBV7-9 with TRBJ2-7; maybe TRBD2 (6 bases). CDR3 length equals 14 residues. Deletions cut 0 bases from V and 3 bases from J, with 9 bases between. The germline V gene has CDR1 SEHNR and CDR2 FQNEAQ (reference sequence). CDR3 in DNA: TGTGCCAGCAGCTTAGCCGGGAGCGACTACGAGCAGTACTTC. Protein: CASSLAGSDYEQYF.

This clone was found a few times. The V and J genes are TRBV5-1 and TRBJ2-1; D perhaps matches TRBD2 (6 bases). Deletions cut 0 bases from V and 2 bases from J, with 12 bases between. Per the germline V gene, CDR1 is SGHRS and CDR2 is YFSETQ. CDR3 length: 16 residues. The CDR3 loop reads CASSLEWPSAYNEQFF. CDR3 DNA: TGCGCCAGCAGCTTGGAGTGGCCTAGCGCCTACAATGAGCAGTTCTTC.